These T cell receptor beta chains were read from a single sample in a study of human T cells and chemical hapten exposure. TCRdb ran MiXCR on the RACE reads and lists one entry per CDR3 protein. The sample yields 62,000 or so distinct CDR3 sequences, approximately 10% seen once. Source: whole blood, taken in connection with sensitization to the hapten diphenylcyclopropenone (DPC). The receptors originated from a woman in her twenties or thirties with alopecia areata. Some clones in this sample may be carry-over from other donors' samples. The CDR3 runs from the conserved cysteine through the conserved F or W. The D gene is left open where the match is weak. Rows give clone size only sometimes, using once, few, many, or a class for an expanded clone.

TRBV6-5	.	TRBJ1-2	many	CASSPDSPNYGYTF	TGTGCCAGCAGCCCGGACAGTCCTAACTATGGCTACACCTTC
TRBV18	.	TRBJ1-1	.	CASSPGLGREAFF	TGTGCCAGCTCACCGGGCCTTGGCAGGGAAGCTTTCTTT
TRBV6-5	.	TRBJ1-2	.	CASSYSILSGDPPYGYTF	TGTGCCAGCAGTTACTCGATCCTCTCAGGGGATCCACCCTATGGCTACACCTTC
TRBV20-1	TRBD1	TRBJ1-1	.	CSAPGQGSSAFF	TGCAGTGCCCCGGGACAGGGGTCTTCGGCTTTCTTT
TRBV18	.	TRBJ2-3	few	CASSPARGPRDTQYF	TGTGCCAGCTCACCTGCACGGGGGCCCCGGGATACGCAGTATTTT
TRBV25-1	.	TRBJ2-5	many	CASSDKDRYVETQYF	TGTGCCAGCAGTGATAAGGACCGCTATGTGGAGACCCAGTACTTC
TRBV15	TRBD2	TRBJ2-1	many	CATSRYRAGSPYNEQFF	TGTGCCACCAGCAGATATAGAGCGGGAAGCCCCTACAATGAGCAGTTCTTC
TRBV11-2	.	TRBJ1-1	few	CASSYSNTEAFF	TGTGCCAGCAGTTACAGTAACACTGAAGCTTTCTTT
TRBV20-1	.	TRBJ2-4	few	CSAQTVSGIQYF	TGCAGTGCGCAGACAGTATCTGGGATTCAGTACTTC
TRBV7-9	TRBD1	TRBJ2-2	many	CASSSGTGWNTGELFF	TGTGCCAGCAGCTCCGGGACAGGTTGGAACACCGGGGAGCTGTTTTTT
TRBV6-1	TRBD2	TRBJ2-7	many	CASSEAGTSAAYEQYF	TGTGCCAGCAGTGAAGCCGGGACTAGCGCAGCCTACGAGCAGTACTTC
TRBV4-3	.	TRBJ2-3	few	CASSQDYASSTDTQYF	TGCGCCAGCAGCCAAGATTACGCCTCTAGCACAGATACGCAGTATTTT
TRBV11-3	.	TRBJ2-7	.	CASSLGTTGGEQYF	TGTGCCAGCAGCTTAGGTACGACCGGCGGCGAGCAGTACTTC
TRBV9	TRBD2	TRBJ2-1	.	CASSVVSGDFHEQFF	TGTGCCAGCAGCGTAGTTAGCGGGGACTTTCATGAGCAGTTCTTC
TRBV12-3/TRBV12-4	TRBD2	TRBJ2-5	few	CASTPPGGTQYF	TGTGCCAGCACTCCCCCGGGAGGGACCCAGTACTTC
TRBV12-3/TRBV12-4	TRBD2	TRBJ2-5	many	CASRPGTIFQETQYF	TGTGCCAGCAGACCCGGGACTATCTTCCAAGAGACCCAGTACTTC
TRBV29-1	.	TRBJ2-2	.	CSVNQGAGELFF	TGCAGCGTTAACCAGGGAGCCGGGGAGCTGTTTTTT
TRBV6-2/TRBV6-3	.	TRBJ1-1	.	CASSPGGFSEAFF	TGTGCCAGCAGCCCTGGCGGGTTTTCTGAAGCTTTCTTT
TRBV7-2	TRBD1	TRBJ1-4	.	CASSPGGAFNEKLFF	TGTGCCAGCAGCCCAGGGGGGGCCTTTAATGAAAAACTGTTTTTT
TRBV3-1	.	TRBJ1-1	many	CASSHLDPTEAFF	TGTGCCAGCAGCCATTTGGACCCCACTGAAGCTTTCTTT
TRBV4-3	.	TRBJ1-2	many	CASSQDPTESYGYTF	TGCGCCAGCAGCCAAGACCCGACAGAGTCCTATGGCTACACCTTC
TRBV4-1	.	TRBJ2-7	many	CASSQDRKSQEQYF	TGCGCCAGCAGCCAAGATCGTAAAAGTCAGGAGCAGTACTTC
TRBV10-3	.	TRBJ1-6	many	CAISESDSLNSPLHF	TGTGCCATCAGTGAGTCAGACAGTCTGAATTCACCCCTCCACTTT
TRBV6-2/TRBV6-3	.	TRBJ2-1	many	CASTSNGRGPHNEQFF	TGTGCCAGCACCAGCAACGGCCGGGGGCCGCACAATGAGCAGTTCTTC
TRBV7-8	TRBD2	TRBJ2-1	.	CASSLAPTSGRAYEQFF	TGTGCCAGCAGCTTAGCCCCGACTAGCGGGAGGGCCTATGAGCAGTTCTTC
TRBV5-1	TRBD1	TRBJ1-1	.	CASSQTGSTEAFF	TGCGCCAGCAGCCAGACAGGGAGCACTGAAGCTTTCTTT
TRBV10-3	.	TRBJ1-5	many	CAIGAGQGSNQPQHF	TGTGCCATCGGGGCAGGTCAGGGGAGCAATCAGCCCCAGCATTTT